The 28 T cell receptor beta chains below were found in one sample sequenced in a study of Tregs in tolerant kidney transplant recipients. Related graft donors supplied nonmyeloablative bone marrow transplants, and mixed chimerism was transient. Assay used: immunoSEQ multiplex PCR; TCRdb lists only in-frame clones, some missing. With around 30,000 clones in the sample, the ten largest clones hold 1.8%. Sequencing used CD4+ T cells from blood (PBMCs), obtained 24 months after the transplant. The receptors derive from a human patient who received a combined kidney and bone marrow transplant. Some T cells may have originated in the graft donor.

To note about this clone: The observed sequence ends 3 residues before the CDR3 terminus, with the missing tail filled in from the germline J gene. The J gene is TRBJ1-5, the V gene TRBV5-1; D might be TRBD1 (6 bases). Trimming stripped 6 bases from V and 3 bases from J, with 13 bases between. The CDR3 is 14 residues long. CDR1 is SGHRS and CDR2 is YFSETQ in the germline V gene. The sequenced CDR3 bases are TGCGCCAGCAAGGGGGACGGCCTCAATCAGCCC. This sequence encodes CASKGDGLNQP. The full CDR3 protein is CASKGDGLNQPQHF. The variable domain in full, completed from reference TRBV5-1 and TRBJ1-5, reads KAGVTQTPRYLIKTRGQQVTLSCSPISGHRSVSWYQQTPGQGLQFLFEYFSETQRNKGNFPGRFSGRQFSNSRSEMNVSTLELGDSALYLCASKGDGLNQPQHFGDGTRLSIL.

The sequenced part of the CDR3 DNA is TGCAGTGCTATCAGAGCGGGGTACAATGAG. Amino acid sequence: CSAIRAGYNE. The CDR3, in full, reads CSAIRAGYNEQFF. This rearrangement joins TRBV20-1 to TRBJ2-1; TRBD2 matches at 7 bases. The observed sequence ends 3 residues before the CDR3 terminus, with the missing tail filled in from the germline J gene. There are 13 residues in the CDR3. J lost 4 bases, V lost 4 bases, and 4 bases had no gene match. Germline-derived CDR1 and CDR2 are DFQATT and SNEGSKA (reference sequence).

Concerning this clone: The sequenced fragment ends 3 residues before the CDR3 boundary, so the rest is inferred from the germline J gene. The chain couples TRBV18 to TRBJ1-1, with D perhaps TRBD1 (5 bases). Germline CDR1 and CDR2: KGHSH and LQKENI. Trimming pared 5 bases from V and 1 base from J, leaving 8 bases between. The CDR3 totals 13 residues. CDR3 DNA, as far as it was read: TGTGCCAGCTCAACCACAGGGAACACTGAA. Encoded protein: CASSTTGNTE. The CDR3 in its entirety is CASSTTGNTEAFF.

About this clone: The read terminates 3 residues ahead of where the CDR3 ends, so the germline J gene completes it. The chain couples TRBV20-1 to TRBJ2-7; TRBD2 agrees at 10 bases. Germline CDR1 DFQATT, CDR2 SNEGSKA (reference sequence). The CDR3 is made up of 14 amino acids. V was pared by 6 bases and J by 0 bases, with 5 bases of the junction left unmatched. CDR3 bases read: TGCAGTGCCGCCTTAGCGGGAGGCTCCTACGAG. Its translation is CSAALAGGSYE. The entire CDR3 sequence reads CSAALAGGSYEQYF.

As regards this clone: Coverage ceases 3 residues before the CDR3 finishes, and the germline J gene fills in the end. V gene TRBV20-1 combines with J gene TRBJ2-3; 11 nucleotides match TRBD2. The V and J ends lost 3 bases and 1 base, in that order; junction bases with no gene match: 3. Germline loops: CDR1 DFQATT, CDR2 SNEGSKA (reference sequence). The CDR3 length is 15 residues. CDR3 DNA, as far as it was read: TGCAGTGCTAGCACTAGCGGGAGTGGCACAGATACG. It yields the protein CSASTSGSGTDT. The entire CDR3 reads CSASTSGSGTDTQYF.

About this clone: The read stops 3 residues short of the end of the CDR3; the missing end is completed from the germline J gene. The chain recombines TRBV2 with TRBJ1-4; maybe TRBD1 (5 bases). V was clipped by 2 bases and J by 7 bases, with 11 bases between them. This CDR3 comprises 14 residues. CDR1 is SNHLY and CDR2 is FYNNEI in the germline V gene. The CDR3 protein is CASSERSGFEKLFF. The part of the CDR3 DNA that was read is TGTGCCAGCAGTGAACGGTCAGGGTTTGAAAAA.

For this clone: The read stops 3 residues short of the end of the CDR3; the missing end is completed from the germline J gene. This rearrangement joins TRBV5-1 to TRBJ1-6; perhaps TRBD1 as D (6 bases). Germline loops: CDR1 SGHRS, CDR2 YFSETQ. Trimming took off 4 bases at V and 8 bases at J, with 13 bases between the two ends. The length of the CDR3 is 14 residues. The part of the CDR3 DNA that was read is TGCGCCAGCAGCGCGTCGACAGGTTATTCACCC. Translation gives CASSASTGYSP. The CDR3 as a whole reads CASSASTGYSPLHF.

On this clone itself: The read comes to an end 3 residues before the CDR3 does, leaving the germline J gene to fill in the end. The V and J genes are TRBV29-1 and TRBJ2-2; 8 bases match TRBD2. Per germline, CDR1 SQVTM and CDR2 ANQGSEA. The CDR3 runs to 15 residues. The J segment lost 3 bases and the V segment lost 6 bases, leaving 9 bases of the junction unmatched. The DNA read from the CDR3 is TGCAGCGTCCCCTCGGGGGGGCGGGACACCGGGGAG. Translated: CSVPSGGRDTGE. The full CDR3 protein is CSVPSGGRDTGELFF.

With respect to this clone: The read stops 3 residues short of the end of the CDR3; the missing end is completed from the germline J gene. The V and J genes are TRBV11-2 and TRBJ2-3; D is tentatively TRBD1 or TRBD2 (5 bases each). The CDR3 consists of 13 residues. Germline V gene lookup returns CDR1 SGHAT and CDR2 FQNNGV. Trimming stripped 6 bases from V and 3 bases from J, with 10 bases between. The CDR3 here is CASSTRETDTQYF. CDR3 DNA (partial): TGTGCCAGCAGTACCAGGGAGACAGATACG.

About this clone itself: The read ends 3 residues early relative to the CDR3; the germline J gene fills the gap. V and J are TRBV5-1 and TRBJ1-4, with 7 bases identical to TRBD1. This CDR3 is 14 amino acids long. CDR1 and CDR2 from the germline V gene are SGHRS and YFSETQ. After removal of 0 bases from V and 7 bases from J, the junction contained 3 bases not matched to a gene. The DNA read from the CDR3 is TGCGCCAGCAGCTTGGGACAGGGAGGTGAAAAA. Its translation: CASSLGQGGEK. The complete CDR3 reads CASSLGQGGEKLFF. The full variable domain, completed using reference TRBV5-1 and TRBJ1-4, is KAGVTQTPRYLIKTRGQQVTLSCSPISGHRSVSWYQQTPGQGLQFLFEYFSETQRNKGNFPGRFSGRQFSNSRSEMNVSTLELGDSALYLCASSLGQGGEKLFFGSGTQLSVL.

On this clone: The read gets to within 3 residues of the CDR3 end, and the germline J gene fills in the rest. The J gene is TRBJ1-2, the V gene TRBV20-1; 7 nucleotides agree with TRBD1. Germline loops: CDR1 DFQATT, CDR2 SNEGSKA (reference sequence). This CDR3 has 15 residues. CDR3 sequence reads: CSARDTREGARGYTF. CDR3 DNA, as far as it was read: TGCAGTGCTAGAGACACCCGGGAGGGGGCGCGAGGC.

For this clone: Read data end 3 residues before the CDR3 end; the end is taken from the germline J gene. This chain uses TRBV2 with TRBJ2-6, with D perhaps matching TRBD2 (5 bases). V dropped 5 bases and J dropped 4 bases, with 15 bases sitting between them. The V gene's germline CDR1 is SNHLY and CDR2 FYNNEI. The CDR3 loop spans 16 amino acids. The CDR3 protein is CASSPRVGLGANVLTF. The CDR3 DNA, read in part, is TGTGCCAGCAGTCCGAGGGTTGGGCTCGGGGCCAACGTC.

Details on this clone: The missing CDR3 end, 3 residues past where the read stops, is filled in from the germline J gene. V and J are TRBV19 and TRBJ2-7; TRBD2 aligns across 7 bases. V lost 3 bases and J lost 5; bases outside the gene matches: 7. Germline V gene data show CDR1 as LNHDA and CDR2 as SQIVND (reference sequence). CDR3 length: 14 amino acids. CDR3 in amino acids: CASSIRGVIDEQYF. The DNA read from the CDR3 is TGTGCCAGTAGTATTCGGGGGGTAATCGACGAG.

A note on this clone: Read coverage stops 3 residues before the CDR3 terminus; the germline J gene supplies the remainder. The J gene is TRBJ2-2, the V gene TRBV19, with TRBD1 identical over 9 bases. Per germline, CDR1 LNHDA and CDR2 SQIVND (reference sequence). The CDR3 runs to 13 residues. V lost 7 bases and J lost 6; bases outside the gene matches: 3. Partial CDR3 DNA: TGTGCCAGTACTGACAGGGGGGCCGGGGAG. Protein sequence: CASTDRGAGE. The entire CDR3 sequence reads CASTDRGAGELFF.

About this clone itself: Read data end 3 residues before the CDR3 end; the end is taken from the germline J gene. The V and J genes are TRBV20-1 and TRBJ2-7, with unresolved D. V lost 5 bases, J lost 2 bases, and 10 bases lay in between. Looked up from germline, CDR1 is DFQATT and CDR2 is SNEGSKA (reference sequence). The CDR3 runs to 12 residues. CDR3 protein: CSASNAAYEQYF. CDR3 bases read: TGCAGTGCTTCCAACGCGGCCTACGAG.

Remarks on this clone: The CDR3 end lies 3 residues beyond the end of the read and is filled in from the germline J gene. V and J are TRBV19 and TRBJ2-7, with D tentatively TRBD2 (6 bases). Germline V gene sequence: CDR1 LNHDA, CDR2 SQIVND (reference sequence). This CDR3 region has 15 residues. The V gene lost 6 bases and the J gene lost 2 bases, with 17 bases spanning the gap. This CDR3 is CASSNPKGGTYEQYF. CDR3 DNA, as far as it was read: TGTGCCAGTAGCAATCCTAAAGGCGGGACCTACGAG.

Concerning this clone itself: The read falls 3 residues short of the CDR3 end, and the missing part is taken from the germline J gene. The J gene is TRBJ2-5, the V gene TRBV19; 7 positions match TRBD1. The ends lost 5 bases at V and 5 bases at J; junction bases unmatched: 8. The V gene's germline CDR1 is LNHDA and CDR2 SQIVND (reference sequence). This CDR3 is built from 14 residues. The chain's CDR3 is CASSPRQGRETQYF. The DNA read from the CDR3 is TGTGCCAGTAGTCCGAGACAGGGTCGGGAGACC.

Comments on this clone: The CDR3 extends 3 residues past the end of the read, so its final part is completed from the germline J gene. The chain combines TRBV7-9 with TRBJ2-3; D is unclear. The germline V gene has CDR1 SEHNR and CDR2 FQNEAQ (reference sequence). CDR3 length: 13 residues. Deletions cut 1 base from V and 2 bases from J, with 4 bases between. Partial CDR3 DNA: TGTGCCAGCAGCTTAGTCAACACAGATACG. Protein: CASSLVNTDT. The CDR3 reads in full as CASSLVNTDTQYF.

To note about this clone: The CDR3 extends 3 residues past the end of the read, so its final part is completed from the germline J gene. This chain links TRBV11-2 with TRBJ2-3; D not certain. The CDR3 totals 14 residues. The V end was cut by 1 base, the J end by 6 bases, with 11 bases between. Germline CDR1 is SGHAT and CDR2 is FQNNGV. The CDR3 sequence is CASSLAEVRDTQYF. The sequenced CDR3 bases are TGTGCCAGCAGCTTAGCAGAGGTGAGGGATACG.

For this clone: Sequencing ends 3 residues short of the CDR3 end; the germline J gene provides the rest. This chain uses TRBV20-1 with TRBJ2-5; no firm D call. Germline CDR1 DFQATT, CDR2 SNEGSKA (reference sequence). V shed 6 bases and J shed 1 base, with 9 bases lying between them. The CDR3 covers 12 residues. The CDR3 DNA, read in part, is TGCAGTGCCCCCGGGTTCCAAGAGACC. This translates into CSAPGFQET. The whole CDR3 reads CSAPGFQETQYF.

The CDR3 sequence is CASTLAAVTDTQYF. The sequenced CDR3 bases are TGTGCCAGCACCTTAGCGGCGGTCACAGATACG. The gene calls are TRBV6-2 or TRBV6-3 and TRBJ2-3; D perhaps matches TRBD2 (6 bases). The read gets to within 3 residues of the CDR3 end, and the germline J gene fills in the rest. The CDR3 is 14 residues long. Per germline, CDR1 MNHEY and CDR2 SVGEGT. Between the trimmed V and J ends, which lost 7 bases and 2 bases, there was a span of 13 bases.

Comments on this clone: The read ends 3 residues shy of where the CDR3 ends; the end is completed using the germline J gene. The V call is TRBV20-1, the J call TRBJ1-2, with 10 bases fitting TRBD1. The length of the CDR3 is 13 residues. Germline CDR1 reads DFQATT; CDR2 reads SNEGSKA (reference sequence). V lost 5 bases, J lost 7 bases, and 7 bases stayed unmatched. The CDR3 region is CSASRTGGSGYTF. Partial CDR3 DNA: TGCAGTGCTTCGAGGACAGGGGGGTCTGGC.

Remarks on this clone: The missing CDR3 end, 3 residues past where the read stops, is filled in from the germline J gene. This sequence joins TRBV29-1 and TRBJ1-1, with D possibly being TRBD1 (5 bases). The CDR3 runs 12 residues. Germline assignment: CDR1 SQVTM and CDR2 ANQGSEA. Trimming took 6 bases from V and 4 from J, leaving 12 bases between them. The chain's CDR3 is CSVRYRGTEAFF. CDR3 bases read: TGCAGCGTCCGCTATAGGGGCACTGAA.

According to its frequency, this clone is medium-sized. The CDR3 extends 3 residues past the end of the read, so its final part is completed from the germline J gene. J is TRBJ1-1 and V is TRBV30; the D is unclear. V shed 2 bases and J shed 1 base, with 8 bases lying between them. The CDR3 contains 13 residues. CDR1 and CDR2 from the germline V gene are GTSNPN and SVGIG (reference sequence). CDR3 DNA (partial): TGTGCCTGGAGTCTCACAACGAACACTGAA. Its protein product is CAWSLTTNTE. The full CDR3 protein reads CAWSLTTNTEAFF. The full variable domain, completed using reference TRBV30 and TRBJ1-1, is SQTIHQWPATLVQPVGSPLSLECTVEGTSNPNLYWYRQAAGRGLQLLFYSVGIGQISSEVPQNLSASRPQDRQFILSSKKLLLSDSGFYLCAWSLTTNTEAFFGQGTRLTVV.

CDR3 sequence: CASSVGTSGWDEQFF. Partial CDR3 DNA: TGTGCCAGCAGTGTGGGGACTAGCGGGTGGGATGAG. The chain links TRBV2 to TRBJ2-1, with 12 bases matching TRBD2. The DNA ends 3 residues before the CDR3 does, and the rest of the CDR3 is filled in from the germline J gene. The CDR3 is 15 amino acids. Germline CDR1 is SNHLY and CDR2 is FYNNEI. The junction had 6 bases not matched to a gene; V was cut back by 4 bases and J by 8 bases.

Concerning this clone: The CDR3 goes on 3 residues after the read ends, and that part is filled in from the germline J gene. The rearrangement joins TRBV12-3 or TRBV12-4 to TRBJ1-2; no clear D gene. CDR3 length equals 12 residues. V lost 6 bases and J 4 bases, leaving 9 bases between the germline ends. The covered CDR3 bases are TGTGCCAGCAGCAAGGGTCCCTATGGC. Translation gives CASSKGPYG. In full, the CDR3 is CASSKGPYGYTF.

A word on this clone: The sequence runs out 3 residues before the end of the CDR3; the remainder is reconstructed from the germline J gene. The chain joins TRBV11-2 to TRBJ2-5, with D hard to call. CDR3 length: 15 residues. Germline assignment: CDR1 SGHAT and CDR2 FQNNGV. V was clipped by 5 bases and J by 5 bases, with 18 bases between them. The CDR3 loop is CASSPQNDIAETQYF. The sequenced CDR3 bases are TGTGCCAGCAGCCCCCAGAATGACATTGCCGAGACC.

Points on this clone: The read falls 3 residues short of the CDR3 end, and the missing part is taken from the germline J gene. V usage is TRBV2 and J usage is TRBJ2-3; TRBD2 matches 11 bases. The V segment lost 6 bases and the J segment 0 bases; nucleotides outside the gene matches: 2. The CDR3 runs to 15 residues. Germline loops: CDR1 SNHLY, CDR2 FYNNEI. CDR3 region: CASSRLAGSTDTQYF. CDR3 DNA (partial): TGTGCCAGCAGCCGACTAGCGGGAAGCACAGATACG.